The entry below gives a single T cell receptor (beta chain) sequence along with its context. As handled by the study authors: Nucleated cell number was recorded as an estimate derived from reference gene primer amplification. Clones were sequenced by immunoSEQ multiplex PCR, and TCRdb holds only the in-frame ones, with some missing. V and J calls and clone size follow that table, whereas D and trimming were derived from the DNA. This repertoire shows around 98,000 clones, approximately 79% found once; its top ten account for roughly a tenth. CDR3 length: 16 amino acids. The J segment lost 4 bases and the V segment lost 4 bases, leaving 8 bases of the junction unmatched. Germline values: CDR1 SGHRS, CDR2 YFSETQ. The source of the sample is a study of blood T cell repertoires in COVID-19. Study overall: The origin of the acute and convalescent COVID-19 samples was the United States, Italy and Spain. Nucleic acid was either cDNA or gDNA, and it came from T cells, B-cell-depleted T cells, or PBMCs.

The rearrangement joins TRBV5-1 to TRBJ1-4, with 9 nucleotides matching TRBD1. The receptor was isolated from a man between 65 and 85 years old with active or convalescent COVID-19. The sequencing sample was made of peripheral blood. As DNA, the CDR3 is TGCGCCAGCAGCCCTCGGGGACAGGGAAATAATGAAAAACTGTTTTTT. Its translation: CASSPRGQGNNEKLFF.